Listed below are T cell receptor beta chains from one sample, sequenced in a study of blood T cell repertoires in COVID-19. Clones were read by immunoSEQ multiplex PCR, and TCRdb kept only the in-frame ones, dropping some. The table lists over 200,000 clones, 75% to 85% of them singletons. Sample: peripheral blood. These TCRs come from a woman aged 25 to 45 with COVID-19, enrolled during active disease. Both conserved end residues are part of each CDR3. The D gene is left open where the match is weak. Clone size, where shown, is once, few, many, or a class for clones that have expanded.

-	-	TRBV7-8	TRBJ1-1	TGTGCCAGCAGCCTCCGGGAAGCTTTCTTT	CASSLREAFF
-	-	TRBV6-5	TRBJ2-1	TGTGCCAGCTCCGAGGGGGGGGAGAGCAATGAGCAGTTCTTC	CASSEGGESNEQFF
TRBD1	-	TRBV2	TRBJ1-2	TGTGCCAAGGGGGACAGGGGTGGTGGCTACACCTTC	CAKGDRGGGYTF
TRBD1	-	TRBV6-5	TRBJ1-4	TGTGCCAGCAGTTCCGACAGGGTGTCTAATGAAAAACTGTTTTTT	CASSSDRVSNEKLFF
TRBD2	-	TRBV19	TRBJ2-1	TGTGCCAGTGCTAGCGGGAGGTCCAGCTCCTACAATGAGCAGTTCTTC	CASASGRSSSYNEQFF
-	once	TRBV5-6	TRBJ1-2	TGTGCCAGCAGCTTGGGCTCGGGAACAAGTAACTATGGCTACACCTTC	CASSLGSGTSNYGYTF
TRBD1	-	TRBV5-4	TRBJ1-3	TGTGCCAGCAGCTTGGGTGGGACAGCCTCTGGAAACACCATATATTTT	CASSLGGTASGNTIYF
-	-	TRBV7-3	TRBJ1-6	TGTGCCAGCAGCTTAACCGGGGGGCGAGGGTCACCCCTCCACTTT	CASSLTGGRGSPLHF
TRBD2	-	TRBV14	TRBJ2-1	TGTGCCAGCAGCCAAGGGGTTAGCGGGAGATCCCAGTTCTTC	CASSQGVSGRSQFF
-	-	TRBV6-5	TRBJ1-6	TGTGCCAGCAGCTTTGAGACAGCTAATTCACCCCTCCACTTT	CASSFETANSPLHF
-	-	TRBV5-1	TRBJ1-1	TGCGCCAGCAGCTTGGACAGGAATGAAGCTTTCTTT	CASSLDRNEAFF